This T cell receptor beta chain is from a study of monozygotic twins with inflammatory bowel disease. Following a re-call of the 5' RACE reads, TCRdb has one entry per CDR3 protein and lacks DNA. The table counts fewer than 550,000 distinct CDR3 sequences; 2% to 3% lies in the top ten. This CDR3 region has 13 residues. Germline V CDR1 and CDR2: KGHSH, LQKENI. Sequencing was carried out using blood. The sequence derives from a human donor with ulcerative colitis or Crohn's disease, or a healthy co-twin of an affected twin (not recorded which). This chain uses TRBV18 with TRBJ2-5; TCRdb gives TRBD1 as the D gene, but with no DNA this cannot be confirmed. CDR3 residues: CASSRTAQETQYF.